The 24 T cell receptor beta chains presented below share a single source sample, sequenced in a study of blood T cell repertoires in COVID-19. Profiling relied on immunoSEQ multiplex PCR, and the TCRdb table lists in-frame clones only, not all of them. The sample has about 150,000 clones, around 78% seen once. The sequenced material came from peripheral blood. Source of these receptors: a man at least 80 years old with acute or convalescent COVID-19.

The chain combines TRBV27 with TRBJ1-5; D remains ambiguous. The CDR3 length is 16 residues. Germline CDR1 and CDR2: MNHEY and SMNVEV (reference sequence). V lost 3 bases and J 2 bases, leaving 14 bases between the germline ends. CDR3 sequence: CASSFGGHLGNQPQHF. Written as DNA, the CDR3 is TGTGCCAGCAGTTTTGGAGGGCATTTGGGCAATCAGCCCCAGCATTTT.

V is TRBV11-2 and J is TRBJ1-4; 10 bases line up with TRBD1. The CDR3 runs to 17 residues. Looked up from germline, CDR1 is SGHAT and CDR2 is FQNNGV. The ends lost 5 bases at V and 1 base at J; junction bases unmatched: 7. CDR3 in DNA: TGTGCCAGCAGCCGCCGGGACAGGGGCTTAACTAATGAAAAACTGTTTTTT. The encoded protein is CASSRRDRGLTNEKLFF.

The chain carries TRBV10-1 and TRBJ2-5, with 9 positions matching TRBD1. The CDR3 contains 15 residues. The junction had 7 bases not matched to a gene; V was cut back by 3 bases and J by 5 bases. The V gene's germline CDR1 is WNHNN and CDR2 SYGVQD (reference sequence). The CDR3 reads CASSDRDREPETQYF. For the CDR3, the DNA is TGCGCCAGCAGTGACCGGGACAGGGAGCCGGAGACCCAGTACTTC.

The V and J genes are TRBV5-1 and TRBJ2-2; D possibly corresponds to TRBD1 (5 bases). This CDR3 is 14 amino acids long. V dropped 2 bases and J dropped 1 base, with 6 bases sitting between them. Germline V gene lookup returns CDR1 SGHRS and CDR2 YFSETQ. This chain's CDR3 is CASSFDRNTGELFF. The CDR3 DNA reads as TGCGCCAGCAGCTTCGACAGGAACACCGGGGAGCTGTTTTTT.

The V call is TRBV7-3, the J call TRBJ2-3; D is ambiguous. Germline CDR1 reads SGHTA; CDR2 reads FQGTGA. V lost 2 bases and J 0 bases, leaving 6 bases between the germline ends. This CDR3 spans 14 amino acids. This CDR3 reads CASSLALSTDTQYF. The CDR3 bases are TGTGCCAGCAGCTTAGCGTTGAGCACAGATACGCAGTATTTT.

The chain is built from TRBV7-3 and TRBJ2-3; 9 nucleotides agree with TRBD2. V trimming: 6 bases; J trimming: 2 bases; junction bases outside the gene matches: 6. There are 15 residues in the CDR3. From germline, CDR1 is SGHTA and CDR2 FQGTGA. The CDR3 loop is CASRSAGGPTDTQYF. The CDR3 nucleotides read TGTGCCAGCAGGAGCGCGGGGGGGCCCACAGATACGCAGTATTTT. The full variable domain, rest sourced from reference TRBV7-3 and TRBJ2-3, is GAGVSQTPSNKVTEKGKYVELRCDPISGHTALYWYRQSLGQGPEFLIYFQGTGAADDSGLPNDRFFAVRPEGSVSTLKIQRTERGDSAVYLCASRSAGGPTDTQYFGPGTRLTVL.

The CDR3 nucleotides read TGTGCCAGTCAGGCGGGACTAGCGGCGTCCAATGAGCAGTTCTTC. Translated, it gives CASQAGLAASNEQFF. The rearrangement joins TRBV6-4 to TRBJ2-1; TRBD2 matches 11 bases. The CDR3 loop spans 15 amino acids. With V trimmed by 9 bases and J by 6 bases, 10 bases remained unmatched. Germline CDR1 reads MRHNA; CDR2 reads SNTAGT.

This clone has a handful of counts. V gene TRBV29-1 combines with J gene TRBJ2-5; 7 bases map to TRBD1. CDR3 size: 14 residues. Germline values: CDR1 SQVTM, CDR2 ANQGSEA. Trimming took 6 bases from V and 5 from J; bases not matched to a gene: 12. The CDR3, as DNA: TGCAGCGTCCGACAGGGAAGTGACCGGGAGACCCAGTACTTC. Amino acids: CSVRQGSDRETQYF. Full variable domain (remainder filled in from reference TRBV29-1 and TRBJ2-5): SAVISQKPSRDICQRGTSLTIQCQVDSQVTMMFWYRQQPGQSLTLIATANQGSEATYESGFVIDKFPISRPNLTFSTLTVSNMSPEDSSIYLCSVRQGSDRETQYFGPGTRLLVL.

The gene calls are TRBV6-5 and TRBJ2-7; D possibly corresponds to TRBD2 (5 bases). This CDR3 comprises 15 residues. V shed 0 bases and J shed 0 bases, with 9 bases lying between them. Germline V lookup: CDR1 MNHEY, CDR2 SVGAGI. CDR3 bases: TGTGCCAGCAGTTACTCTGCTAGCATCTCCTACGAGCAGTACTTC. Residues: CASSYSASISYEQYF.

Concerning this clone: The same CDR3 also results from other DNA sequences found in this sample. The V and J genes are TRBV12-3 or TRBV12-4 and TRBJ2-7; the match to TRBD1 covers 8 bases. The V segment lost 3 bases and the J segment 7 bases; nucleotides outside the gene matches: 5. The CDR3 spans 13 residues. CDR3: CASSFGTGREQYF. The CDR3 coding sequence is TGTGCCAGCAGTTTTGGGACAGGAAGGGAGCAGTACTTC.

The chain uses TRBV19 and TRBJ1-1; 8 bases line up with TRBD1. The V gene's germline CDR1 is LNHDA and CDR2 SQIVND (reference sequence). The CDR3 covers 13 residues. Trimming cost V 3 bases and J 4 bases; bases outside gene matches: 1. The CDR3 region has the DNA TGTGCCAGTAGTATCCAGGGGGCCACTGAAGCTTTCTTT. Translated, it gives CASSIQGATEAFF.

The chain couples TRBV7-9 to TRBJ2-3; 7 bases agree with TRBD1. The CDR3 is 14 residues long. The J segment lost 6 bases and the V segment lost 8 bases, leaving 11 bases of the junction unmatched. Germline CDR1 SEHNR, CDR2 FQNEAQ (reference sequence). The CDR3 region is CASGRQGGADTQYF. The DNA of the CDR3 is TGTGCCAGCGGACGACAGGGTGGTGCGGATACGCAGTATTTT.

This clone was seen more than once but under ten times. The CDR3 sequence: CASSLEGTGDREQFF. The CDR3 coding sequence is TGTGCCAGCAGCTTAGAAGGGACAGGGGACCGTGAGCAGTTCTTC. The rearrangement links TRBV11-3 to TRBJ2-1; 10 bases agree with TRBD1. Germline CDR1 reads SGHNT; CDR2 reads YENEEA. The CDR3 consists of 15 residues. V lost 0 bases, J lost 9 bases, and 5 bases stayed unmatched.

The chain links TRBV3-1 (or the pseudogene TRBV3-2) to TRBJ1-4; the D gene is possibly TRBD1 (5 bases). This CDR3 contains 14 residues. Looked up from germline, CDR1 is LGHDT and CDR2 is YNNKEL (reference sequence). V was trimmed by 4 bases and J by 7 bases, leaving 13 bases between them. The CDR3 DNA reads as TGTGCCAGCAGCCCCGGGCGGGGGACTGAAAAACTGTTTTTT. Protein product: CASSPGRGTEKLFF.

This rearrangement joins TRBV7-6 to TRBJ2-4, with 8 bases fitting TRBD2. The CDR3 totals 15 residues. Germline lookup yields CDR1 SGHVS and CDR2 FNYEAQ. V was clipped by 0 bases and J by 9 bases; unmatched bases: 7. The CDR3 sequence: CASSLASGGESIQYF. The DNA for the CDR3 is TGTGCCAGCAGCTTAGCGAGCGGGGGAGAGAGCATTCAGTACTTC.

This chain joins TRBV7-8 and TRBJ2-5, with D perhaps TRBD2 (5 bases). V lost 1 base, J lost 2 bases, and 14 bases lay in between. This CDR3 is 16 amino acids long. The V gene's germline CDR1 is SGHVS and CDR2 FQNEAQ. The CDR3 coding sequence is TGTGCCAGCAGCTTAGGGGCCTCCGGACTGCAAGAGACCCAGTACTTC. Its protein product is CASSLGASGLQETQYF.

This chain links TRBV4-2 with TRBJ2-7; 9 nucleotides agree with TRBD2. J gave up 7 bases and V 1 base, and 8 bases lay outside the gene matches. CDR1 and CDR2 from the germline V gene are LGHNA and YNFKEQ. There are 15 residues in the CDR3. CDR3 DNA sequence: TGTGCCAGCAGCCAAGGGGGGACTAGCCCCAGGGAGCAGTACTTC. This codes for CASSQGGTSPREQYF.

The chain recombines TRBV5-1 with TRBJ1-1; TRBD1 matches 10 bases. From germline, CDR1 is SGHRS and CDR2 YFSETQ. V trimming: 3 bases; J trimming: 5 bases; junction bases outside the gene matches: 4. CDR3 length equals 14 residues. Here the CDR3 reads CASSWDRGGTEAFF. The CDR3 coding sequence is TGCGCCAGCAGCTGGGACAGGGGCGGAACTGAAGCTTTCTTT.

The chain combines TRBV6-1 with TRBJ1-2; TRBD1 aligns across 9 bases. J gave up 5 bases and V 5 bases, and 6 bases lay outside the gene matches. Germline V lookup: CDR1 MNHNS, CDR2 SASEGT. The CDR3 is 14 residues long. The CDR3 reads CASSLTDRGYGYTF. DNA of the CDR3: TGTGCCAGCAGTTTAACTGACAGGGGGTATGGCTACACCTTC.

This chain uses TRBV2 with TRBJ2-2; unclear D gene. This CDR3 region has 14 residues. Germline CDR1 is SNHLY and CDR2 is FYNNEI. The V end was cut by 8 bases, the J end by 2 bases, with 12 bases between. The CDR3, as DNA: TGTGCCAGCGAGGCAGCTTCAAACACCGGGGAGCTGTTTTTT. As protein: CASEAASNTGELFF.

The V gene is TRBV4-2, the J gene TRBJ1-6; TRBD1 aligns across 8 bases. This CDR3 comprises 15 residues. Unmatched junction bases numbered 6, after V lost 1 base and J lost 10 bases. Per the germline V gene, CDR1 is LGHNA and CDR2 is YNFKEQ. The CDR3 DNA is TGTGCCAGCAGCCAAGTACAGGGGGATGGATCACCCCTCCACTTT. Its protein product is CASSQVQGDGSPLHF.

The gene calls are TRBV7-9 and TRBJ1-2, with D maybe TRBD1 (6 bases). Trimming pared 5 bases from V and 4 bases from J, leaving 8 bases between. The CDR3 is 12 residues long. Germline V gene lookup returns CDR1 SEHNR and CDR2 FQNEAQ (reference sequence). CDR3 DNA: TGTGCCAGCAGCACAGGGACCTATGGCTACACCTTC. Amino acid sequence: CASSTGTYGYTF.

DNA of the CDR3: TGCGCCAGCAGCTCGGACAGGGGTGACACTGAAGCTTTCTTT. This translates into CASSSDRGDTEAFF. This sequence joins TRBV5-1 and TRBJ1-1, with 9 bases lining up with TRBD1. With V trimmed by 3 bases and J by 3 bases, 3 bases remained unmatched. There are 14 residues in the CDR3. Germline-derived CDR1 and CDR2 are SGHRS and YFSETQ.

The chain links TRBV29-1 to TRBJ2-2; perhaps TRBD2 as D (6 bases). The CDR3 totals 16 residues. Trimming pared 0 bases from V and 4 bases from J, leaving 15 bases between. Germline V gives CDR1 SQVTM, CDR2 ANQGSEA. CDR3: CSVEERRVGTTGELFF. The CDR3 bases are TGCAGCGTTGAAGAGAGGAGGGTGGGGACCACCGGGGAGCTGTTTTTT.